This is a list of T cell receptor beta chains from one sample in a study of spatial heterogeneity in lung cancer. TCRdb recomputed calls from the 5' RACE reads with MiXCR, one row per CDR3 protein. The sample yields 5,000 or so distinct CDR3 sequences, about a sixth seen once. The input for sequencing was normal lung tissue next to the tumor, taken at surgery. The receptor set was obtained from a male donor with early-stage non-small cell lung cancer. CDR3s include the opening cysteine and the closing phenylalanine or tryptophan. Fields, in order: J gene, clone size, D gene, V gene, CDR3 DNA, CDR3 protein. A D gene is named only where the DNA matches it firmly. Clone size is given for some rows only: seen once, a few or many times, or a class if the clone is expanded.

>TRBJ2-3|medium-sized|-|TRBV2
TGTGCCAGCAGTGAAGAGGGGGGAGGCACAGATACGCAGTATTTT
CASSEEGGGTDTQYF
>TRBJ1-4|-|-|TRBV10-3
TGTGCCATCGGCAGGGGCCCTAATGAAAAACTGTTTTTT
CAIGRGPNEKLFF
>TRBJ2-2|-|TRBD1|TRBV5-1
TGCGCCAGCAGCCGGGACAGGTCAACCGGGGAGCTGTTTTTT
CASSRDRSTGELFF
>TRBJ2-3|few|TRBD2|TRBV7-6
TGTGCCAGCAGCGCACTGACTAGCGGGGGGACCACAGATACGCAGTATTTT
CASSALTSGGTTDTQYF
>TRBJ1-1|-|-|TRBV10-3
TGTGCCACCGGACTGTCGCTGGGGGTGGACACTGAAGCTTTCTTT
CATGLSLGVDTEAFF
>TRBJ2-2|many|TRBD2|TRBV6-5
TGTGCCAGCAGGCAGCGGGGGAACACCGGGGAGCTGTTTTTT
CASRQRGNTGELFF
>TRBJ2-2|once|-|TRBV5-5
TGTGCCAGCACCGTGGGGACCACCGGGGAGCTGTTTTTT
CASTVGTTGELFF
>TRBJ2-1|medium-sized|-|TRBV7-8
TGTGCCAGCAGCTTAGTAGGCCAGAATTACAATGAGCAGTTCTTC
CASSLVGQNYNEQFF
>TRBJ1-6|-|-|TRBV10-2
TGCGCCAGCAGGAGGGACATGAGCTCCTATAATTCACCCCTCCACTTT
CASRRDMSSYNSPLHF
>TRBJ2-3|medium-sized|TRBD2|TRBV11-2
TGTGCCAGCAGCTCCCGACTAGCGGGGGGGTCAGATACGCAGTATTTT
CASSSRLAGGSDTQYF
>TRBJ2-5|medium-sized|TRBD2|TRBV18
TGTGCCAGCACTAGTCAACGGGGGGGTAAAGAGACCCAGTACTTC
CASTSQRGGKETQYF
>TRBJ2-3|medium-sized|TRBD1|TRBV25-1
TGTGCCAGCAGTGACCGGACAGGGGTCCATAGCACAGATACGCAGTATTTT
CASSDRTGVHSTDTQYF
>TRBJ2-2|few|TRBD1|TRBV5-1
TGCGCCAGCAGCCCCAGGGGGCGCAGGGACACCGGGGAGCTGTTTTTT
CASSPRGRRDTGELFF
>TRBJ1-5|many|-|TRBV7-9
TGTGCCAGCAGCCCTGGGGGAGGCAATCAGCCCCAGCATTTT
CASSPGGGNQPQHF
>TRBJ2-1|-|-|TRBV10-1
TGCGCCAGCAGTGAAACGCAAGCGTACAATGAGCAGTTCTTC
CASSETQAYNEQFF
>TRBJ2-1|many|-|TRBV27
TGTGCCAGCAGTTTTCAAAGACTAGGTCTGCTGTTCTTC
CASSFQRLGLLFF